A selection of T cell receptor beta chains follows, all from one sample in a study of CD8 T cells in Susac syndrome. TCRdb analysed the immunoSEQ multiplex PCR reads with MiXCR anew, one entry per CDR3 protein. The sample yields roughly 400,000 distinct CDR3 sequences, approximately 85% seen once. The sequenced sample consisted of CD8+ T cells from PBMCs. The receptors were sampled from a human donor with multiple sclerosis. CDR3s include the opening cysteine and the closing phenylalanine or tryptophan. A D gene is named only where the DNA matches it firmly.

TRBJ2-5	TRBV6-7	.	CASSCIEGRQETQYF	TGTGCCAGCAGTTGCATTGAAGGGCGTCAAGAGACCCAGTACTTC
TRBJ1-5	TRBV30	TRBD1	CAWSVFPPRTGADSNQPQHF	TGTGCCTGGAGTGTCTTCCCCCCTCGGACAGGGGCCGATAGCAATCAGCCCCAGCATTTT
TRBJ2-2	TRBV4-1	TRBD1	CASSQDLTLQGDIGELFF	TGCGCCAGCAGCCAAGATCTCACCTTACAGGGGGATATCGGGGAGCTGTTTTTT
TRBJ2-1	TRBV9	.	CASSERGSAYNEQFF	TGTGCCAGCAGCGAGCGAGGGTCGGCCTACAATGAGCAGTTCTTC
TRBJ2-1	TRBV10-3	.	CAISEDNYNEQFF	TGTGCCATCAGTGAGGACAACTACAATGAGCAGTTCTTC
TRBJ1-2	TRBV27	.	CASADLPSNYGYTF	TGTGCCAGCGCAGACCTACCTTCTAACTATGGCTACACCTTC
TRBJ2-1	TRBV13	.	CASGLGADYNEQFF	TGTGCCAGCGGCTTAGGCGCGGACTACAATGAGCAGTTCTTC
TRBJ1-1	TRBV6-4	TRBD1	CASRTLREGALNTEAFF	TGTGCCAGCAGGACCCTCCGGGAGGGGGCACTGAACACTGAAGCTTTCTTT
TRBJ2-2	TRBV5-4	.	CASSRTYTGELFF	TGTGCCAGCAGCCGAACCTACACCGGGGAGCTGTTTTTT
TRBJ2-2	TRBV29-1	.	CSVVWESGELFF	TGCAGCGTTGTCTGGGAATCCGGGGAGCTGTTTTTT
TRBJ2-7	TRBV7-9	.	CASRDQTYVQYF	TGTGCCAGCAGGGACCAGACCTACGTGCAGTACTTC
TRBJ2-1	TRBV3-1	.	CASSQDGDLGTYNEQFF	TGTGCCAGCAGCCAAGATGGGGATTTGGGGACCTACAATGAGCAGTTCTTC
TRBJ2-7	TRBV7-9	.	CASSASGKSYEQYF	TGTGCCAGCAGCGCCTCCGGGAAGTCCTACGAGCAGTACTTC
TRBJ2-3	TRBV6-5	.	CASSYSYGAGSQDTQYF	TGTGCCAGCAGTTACTCCTACGGGGCAGGGAGTCAAGATACGCAGTATTTT
TRBJ1-4	TRBV3-1	TRBD1	CASSHWDRKNEKLFF	TGTGCCAGCAGCCACTGGGACAGGAAAAATGAAAAACTGTTTTTT
TRBJ2-2	TRBV19	.	CATRGGSGIPGELFF	TGTGCCACCCGGGGAGGTAGCGGTATACCCGGGGAGCTGTTTTTT